Following are 12 T cell receptor beta chains from one sample sequenced in a study of T cell repertoires in cytomegalovirus infection. Using its own MiXCR run on the reads, TCRdb lists one record per CDR3 protein. The sample includes some 390,000 distinct CDR3 sequences, around a sixth of them seen just once. Sequenced input: PBMCs. Every receptor here comes from a human donor in good health (CMV status not recorded). Some clones in this sample may be carry-over from other donors' samples.

There are a few counts of this clonotype. V usage is TRBV6-2 or TRBV6-3 and J usage is TRBJ2-1; D is undetermined. The V gene lost 2 bases and the J gene lost 6 bases, with 11 bases spanning the gap. Germline V gene data show CDR1 as MNHEY and CDR2 as SVGEGT. CDR3 length: 14 residues. The CDR3 DNA is TGTGCCAGCAGTTACGGCAGGTCCGGCAATGAGCAGTTCTTC. Protein product: CASSYGRSGNEQFF.

This chain links TRBV6-1 with TRBJ1-4; D perhaps matches TRBD1 (5 bases). Germline lookup yields CDR1 MNHNS and CDR2 SASEGT. The ends were cut back, 2 bases at V and 11 bases at J, with 15 bases in the middle. This CDR3 is 14 amino acids long. The CDR3 coding sequence is TGTGCCAGCAGTGAAACCGAGGGGCCCGGGAAACTGTTTTTT. This translates into CASSETEGPGKLFF.

V is TRBV19 and J is TRBJ1-1; no reliable D call. V lost 3 bases to trimming and J lost 2 bases, with 19 bases between them. Germline CDR1 is LNHDA and CDR2 is SQIVND (reference sequence). This CDR3 is 17 amino acids long. CDR3 amino acids: CASSIVFSGKSNTEAFF. For the CDR3, the DNA is TGTGCCAGTAGTATTGTCTTCTCCGGAAAGAGTAACACTGAAGCTTTCTTT.

The genes are TRBV7-2 and TRBJ2-3; D assignment may be TRBD1 or TRBD2 (7 bases each). Germline CDR1 and CDR2: SGHTA and FQGNSA. The V gene lost 5 bases and the J gene lost 1 base, with 13 bases spanning the gap. This CDR3 comprises 15 residues. CDR3 sequence (DNA): TGTGCCAGCAGCAGACAGGGAGGGGGCACAGATACGCAGTATTTT. Translated, it gives CASSRQGGGTDTQYF.

This clonotype was seen a handful of times. CDR3: CASTDSSGNTIYF. CDR3 DNA sequence: TGTGCCAGCACAGACAGCTCTGGAAACACCATATATTTT. V usage is TRBV6-5 and J usage is TRBJ1-3, with TRBD1 as a possible D gene (5 bases). The length of the CDR3 is 13 residues. Trimming shortened V by 7 bases and J by 0 bases, and 7 bases separated the two germline ends. CDR1 is MNHEY, CDR2 SVGAGI, per germline.

This clonotype has a handful of counts. This chain uses TRBV29-1 with TRBJ1-1; D ambiguous. Germline V CDR1 and CDR2: SQVTM, ANQGSEA. The CDR3 loop spans 12 amino acids. CDR3 sequence (DNA): TGCAGTGGTAGGGCAGTATACACTGAAGCTTTCTTT. Residues: CSGRAVYTEAFF.

This sequence joins TRBV18 and TRBJ2-5, with unresolved D. This CDR3 region has 15 residues. The germline V gene has CDR1 KGHSH and CDR2 LQKENI. The germline V and J ends were trimmed by 0 bases and 4 bases, with 12 bases remaining between them. CDR3 region: CASSPPSRPRETQYF. CDR3 bases: TGTGCCAGCTCACCACCGTCAAGGCCGCGAGAGACCCAGTACTTC.

The V and J genes are TRBV4-1 and TRBJ2-7; possibly TRBD2 for D (6 bases). Germline assignment: CDR1 MGHRA and CDR2 YSYEKL. V was shortened by 4 bases and J by 5 bases, with 15 bases between the two germline ends. There are 14 residues in the CDR3. DNA of the CDR3: TGCGCCAGCAGCCCGGGGAGAGGGAGGAACGAGCAGTACTTC. Translated: CASSPGRGRNEQYF.

This clonotype was detected ten times or more. This sequence joins TRBV7-2 and TRBJ1-2; no firm D call. The ends were cut back, 5 bases at V and 8 bases at J, with 12 bases in the middle. Germline lookup yields CDR1 SGHTA and CDR2 FQGNSA. This CDR3 comprises 12 residues. The CDR3: CASSLPGPGYTF. CDR3 in DNA: TGTGCCAGCAGCCTACCCGGGCCCGGCTACACCTTC.

The V gene is TRBV11-2, the J gene TRBJ2-6, with D possibly matching TRBD2 (5 bases). Germline CDR1 SGHAT, CDR2 FQNNGV. Trimming shortened V by 5 bases and J by 2 bases, and 22 bases separated the two germline ends. This CDR3 has 19 amino acids. The CDR3 loop reads CASSASGVKTSPGANVLTF. CDR3 sequence (DNA): TGTGCCAGCAGCGCATCCGGGGTTAAAACCTCACCTGGGGCCAACGTCCTGACTTTC.

The gene calls are TRBV20-1 and TRBJ1-5, with 9 positions matching TRBD1. The V segment lost 6 bases and the J segment 5 bases; nucleotides outside the gene matches: 11. The CDR3 sequence is 15 residues long. Germline loops: CDR1 DFQATT, CDR2 SNEGSKA (reference sequence). In DNA form, the CDR3 reads TGCAGTGCGCGGACAGGGGTCGCAATGTATCAGCCCCAGCATTTT. Translated: CSARTGVAMYQPQHF.

The V and J genes are TRBV5-1 and TRBJ2-3; the D gene is possibly TRBD1 (5 bases). Germline V lookup: CDR1 SGHRS, CDR2 YFSETQ. Trimming removed 1 base at V and 4 bases at J, with 7 bases between. This CDR3 spans 13 amino acids. CDR3 DNA: TGCGCCAGCAGCTTGAAAGGGGCAGATACGCAGTATTTT. Its protein is CASSLKGADTQYF.